This T cell receptor beta chain was obtained from a study of blood T cell repertoires in COVID-19. For the study at large: From the United States, Italy and Spain came samples of acute and convalescent COVID-19. T cells, B-cell-depleted T cells, or PBMCs provided the cDNA or gDNA that served as material.

The length of the CDR3 is 15 residues. V trimming: 3 bases; J trimming: 2 bases; junction bases outside the gene matches: 5. Germline CDR1 and CDR2: SGHRS and YFSETQ. Study processing details: Amplification of reference gene primers was used by the study to estimate nucleated cell counts. Profiling relied on immunoSEQ multiplex PCR, and the TCRdb table lists in-frame clones only, not all of them. V and J calls and clone size are given by that table; D and trimming were obtained from the DNA. Of approximately 180,000 clones listed, 70% to 90% were seen once; the top ten hold over 2.5%. This clone was picked up one time.

The origin of this receptor is a man in his fifties or sixties with acute or convalescent COVID-19. The chain links TRBV5-1 to TRBJ2-1; 7 bases line up with TRBD2. The sample was peripheral blood. CDR3 DNA sequence: TGCGCCAGCAGCTGGACCAGCGGGACCTACAATGAGCAGTTCTTC. Translation: CASSWTSGTYNEQFF.